A single sample is the source of the 28 T cell receptor beta chains below, sequenced in a study of CD8+ T cells in alopecia areata. Isolated RNA was reverse transcribed into cDNA used as the sequencing template. Using immunoSEQ multiplex PCR, the repertoire was profiled, and TCRdb retains in-frame clones only, with some absent. The data show 90,000 to 130,000 clones, approximately 50% seen once. The sample consisted of NKG2D-low CD8+ T cells sorted from blood. The receptor source for this set is a human donor with alopecia areata.

V is TRBV2 and J is TRBJ2-1, with 9 bases identical to TRBD1. This CDR3 contains 17 residues. Germline V gene lookup returns CDR1 SNHLY and CDR2 FYNNEI. With 3 bases clipped from V and 9 bases from J, the junction kept 15 bases outside the gene matches. This chain's CDR3 is CASSELYTGGAEAEQFF. The DNA for the CDR3 is TGTGCCAGCAGTGAGTTATATACAGGGGGCGCGGAGGCTGAGCAGTTCTTC.

The chain uses TRBV27 and TRBJ2-7; perhaps TRBD2 as D (7 bases). CDR1 is MNHEY and CDR2 is SMNVEV in the germline V gene (reference sequence). The CDR3 has 12 amino acids. V lost 7 bases to trimming and J lost 9 bases, with 16 bases between them. CDR3 sequence: CASKGPGGAQYF. As DNA, the CDR3 is TGTGCCAGCAAGGGTCCTGGGGGGGCGCAGTACTTC.

This chain joins TRBV29-1 and TRBJ1-1; D is possibly TRBD1 (6 bases). The germline CDR1 and CDR2 sequences are SQVTM and ANQGSEA. Between the trimmed V and J ends, which lost 2 bases and 2 bases, there was a span of 12 bases. The CDR3 has 14 residues. The CDR3 spells CSVENVDSNTEAFF. In DNA form, the CDR3 reads TGCAGCGTTGAAAATGTGGACAGTAACACTGAAGCTTTCTTT.

This clone was detected only a few times. This rearrangement joins TRBV11-2 to TRBJ2-5; D is undetermined. This CDR3 comprises 13 residues. CDR1 is SGHAT, CDR2 FQNNGV, per germline. Trimming removed 4 bases at V and 5 bases at J, with 11 bases between. The CDR3: CASSSIYRETQYF. The CDR3 DNA reads as TGTGCCAGCAGCTCAATTTACCGGGAGACCCAGTACTTC.

This clone appeared a few times. This chain joins TRBV29-1 and TRBJ2-7; TRBD2 aligns across 11 bases. After removal of 4 bases from V and 3 bases from J, the junction contained 5 bases not matched to a gene. Germline values: CDR1 SQVTM, CDR2 ANQGSEA. The CDR3 has 14 residues. The CDR3 DNA reads as TGCAGCGTTGCGCGCCTAGCGGGAGGCTACGAGCAGTACTTC. It yields the protein CSVARLAGGYEQYF.

The chain employs TRBV7-6 and TRBJ2-1, with D perhaps TRBD1 (6 bases). Germline assignment: CDR1 SGHVS and CDR2 FNYEAQ. The CDR3 runs 11 residues. The V end was cut by 5 bases, the J end by 8 bases, with 7 bases between. For the CDR3, the DNA is TGTGCCAGCAGCCCAGGGGATGAGCAGTTCTTC. Amino acid sequence: CASSPGDEQFF.

The V call is TRBV5-1, the J call TRBJ1-2; the D gene is possibly TRBD1 (5 bases). Germline V gene data show CDR1 as SGHRS and CDR2 as YFSETQ. V was shortened by 3 bases and J by 0 bases, with 21 bases between the two germline ends. The CDR3 covers 18 residues. The DNA for the CDR3 is TGCGCCAGCAGCTCACCTTGGGACGGCCGTTCAGCTAACTATGGCTACACCTTC. Translation gives CASSSPWDGRSANYGYTF.

This sequence joins TRBV7-8 and TRBJ1-1; 10 nucleotides match TRBD1. CDR1 SGHVS and CDR2 FQNEAQ come from the germline V gene. With 3 bases clipped from V and 1 base from J, the junction kept 2 bases outside the gene matches. The CDR3 has 15 residues. CDR3 in amino acids: CASSFRDRGNTEAFF. Written as DNA, the CDR3 is TGTGCCAGCAGCTTCCGGGACAGGGGGAACACTGAAGCTTTCTTT.

This chain links TRBV4-2 with TRBJ2-3; D possibly corresponds to TRBD2 (5 bases). V gave up 0 bases and J gave up 6 bases, with 7 bases separating them. This CDR3 comprises 13 residues. The germline V gene encodes CDR1 LGHNA and CDR2 YNFKEQ. This CDR3 reads CASSQEREDTQYF. For the CDR3, the DNA is TGTGCCAGCAGCCAAGAGAGGGAGGATACGCAGTATTTT.

The rearrangement uses TRBV2 and TRBJ1-2; D ambiguous. This CDR3 is built from 13 residues. The germline CDR1 and CDR2 sequences are SNHLY and FYNNEI. V was pared by 8 bases and J by 8 bases, with 18 bases between. In DNA form, the CDR3 reads TGTGCCAGCCTGGTGATTACCAACATGGGCTACACCTTC. Amino acids: CASLVITNMGYTF. Full variable domain (rest looked up from reference TRBV2 and TRBJ1-2): EPEVTQTPSHQVTQMGQEVILRCVPISNHLYFYWYRQILGQKVEFLVSFYNNEISEKSEIFDDQFSVERPDGSNFTLKIRSTKLEDSAMYFCASLVITNMGYTFGSGTRLTVV.

In this sample, this clone turned up a few times. The gene calls are TRBV27 and TRBJ2-3; a possible D gene is TRBD2 (6 bases). CDR1 and CDR2 (germline): MNHEY, SMNVEV (reference sequence). The V end was cut by 4 bases, the J end by 4 bases, with 18 bases between. The CDR3 runs to 16 residues. The DNA of the CDR3 is TGTGCCAGCAGTTCCCAACTAGCCCGAAACCCAGATACGCAGTATTTT. This encodes CASSSQLARNPDTQYF.

The table lists this clone with a few counts. This sequence joins TRBV5-6 and TRBJ2-5; D may match TRBD1 or TRBD2 (7 bases each). CDR3 length equals 14 residues. Germline CDR1 and CDR2: SGHDT and YYEEEE. Trimming took 2 bases from V and 5 from J, leaving 13 bases between them. Written as DNA, the CDR3 is TGTGCCAGCAGCTTCAGGGGGGGGTCGGAGACCCAGTACTTC. Translation: CASSFRGGSETQYF.

With regard to this clone: Sequence at one end of the junction differs from germline and may be a read error. This chain links TRBV27 with TRBJ2-7, with a weak D call TRBD2 (6 bases). Germline CDR1 reads MNHEY; CDR2 reads SMNVEV (reference sequence). The CDR3 totals 14 residues. The chain's CDR3 is CAGSTRRDLGEQYF. The DNA for the CDR3 is TGTGCCGGCAGCACTCGTAGGGACTTGGGAGAGCAGTACTTC.

This chain joins TRBV9 and TRBJ2-2, with D hard to call. Germline CDR1 and CDR2: SGDLS and YYNGEE. Trimming took off 2 bases at V and 7 bases at J, with 12 bases between the two ends. CDR3 size: 14 residues. The CDR3 bases are TGTGCCAGCAGCGTCCTACTACTTGGCGGGGAGCTGTTTTTT. Translating it yields CASSVLLLGGELFF.

This clone is a singleton in its sample. The chain links TRBV11-2 to TRBJ2-3; D uncertain. The CDR3 has 14 amino acids. Trimming shortened V by 0 bases and J by 5 bases, and 9 bases separated the two germline ends. Germline V gives CDR1 SGHAT, CDR2 FQNNGV. In DNA, the CDR3 is TGTGCCAGCAGCTTAGAGTCTGGGGTAGATACGCAGTATTTT. Protein sequence: CASSLESGVDTQYF.

This clone was observed a single time. The rearrangement links TRBV5-6 to TRBJ2-3; 9 bases fit TRBD2. This CDR3 spans 18 amino acids. Per the germline V gene, CDR1 is SGHDT and CDR2 is YYEEEE. Trimming cost V 6 bases and J 8 bases; bases outside gene matches: 22. The CDR3 here is CASTTRHPGLAVVGTQYF. The CDR3 nucleotides read TGTGCCAGCACCACCCGCCATCCGGGACTAGCTGTAGTCGGTACGCAGTATTTT.

This clone was detected a few times. The gene calls are TRBV9 and TRBJ2-5, with unresolved D. V lost 2 bases and J 0 bases, leaving 8 bases between the germline ends. This CDR3 contains 14 residues. The germline gives CDR1 SGDLS, CDR2 YYNGEE. The CDR3 sequence: CASSVSGNQETQYF. For the CDR3, the DNA is TGTGCCAGCAGCGTTTCAGGAAACCAAGAGACCCAGTACTTC.

V usage is TRBV5-4 and J usage is TRBJ2-1; D gene unclear. The germline gives CDR1 SGHNT, CDR2 YYREEE (reference sequence). V gave up 4 bases and J gave up 9 bases, with 11 bases separating them. This CDR3 has 12 residues. The CDR3 reads CASSQDLFEQFF. The DNA of the CDR3 is TGTGCCAGCAGCCAAGATCTGTTTGAGCAGTTCTTC.

This clone has just a few counts. This chain joins TRBV7-9 and TRBJ1-1; no definite D call. Germline V CDR1 and CDR2: SEHNR, FQNEAQ (reference sequence). V was trimmed by 3 bases and J by 0 bases, leaving 5 bases between them. This CDR3 spans 13 amino acids. The CDR3 loop reads CASSFIMNTEAFF. DNA for the CDR3: TGTGCCAGCAGCTTTATAATGAACACTGAAGCTTTCTTT. The complete variable domain, with remaining parts taken from reference TRBV7-9 and TRBJ1-1, reads DTGVSQNPRHKITKRGQNVTFRCDPISEHNRLYWYRQTLGQGPEFLTYFQNEAQLEKSRLLSDRFSAERPKGSFSTLEIQRTEQGDSAMYLCASSFIMNTEAFFGQGTRLTVV.

The J gene is TRBJ2-1, the V gene TRBV14; TRBD1 agrees at 10 bases. Germline V gives CDR1 SGHDN, CDR2 FVKESK. V dropped 4 bases and J dropped 7; count of bases not matched to a gene: 4. The CDR3 contains 14 residues. CDR3 in amino acids: CASSPWGQGNEQFF. DNA for the CDR3: TGTGCCAGCAGCCCTTGGGGACAGGGGAATGAGCAGTTCTTC. The complete variable domain, with remaining parts taken from reference TRBV14 and TRBJ2-1, reads EAGVTQFPSHSVIEKGQTVTLRCDPISGHDNLYWYRRVMGKEIKFLLHFVKESKQDESGMPNNRFLAERTGGTYSTLKVQPAELEDSGVYFCASSPWGQGNEQFFGPGTRLTVL.

The chain links TRBV11-2 to TRBJ1-5, with 8 bases that match TRBD1. The CDR3 runs to 18 residues. V shed 3 bases, J shed 9 bases, and the junction held 19 bases outside the gene matches. CDR1 and CDR2 from the germline V gene are SGHAT and FQNNGV. CDR3 protein: CASSLRNPGTGVNRPQHF. The CDR3 DNA reads as TGTGCCAGCAGCTTGAGAAATCCCGGGACAGGCGTCAATAGGCCCCAGCATTTT.

The chain has TRBV4-1 and TRBJ1-2; D gene ambiguous. The V gene lost 4 bases and the J gene lost 0 bases, with 18 bases spanning the gap. The CDR3 totals 17 residues. Germline lookup yields CDR1 MGHRA and CDR2 YSYEKL. The CDR3 bases are TGCGCCAGCAGCCCGTACCATGGTGGGGAAACTAACTATGGCTACACCTTC. As protein: CASSPYHGGETNYGYTF.

This sequence joins TRBV7-9 and TRBJ2-7, with D possibly being TRBD1 (6 bases). CDR1 SEHNR and CDR2 FQNEAQ come from the germline V gene (reference sequence). The V gene lost 5 bases and the J gene lost 1 base, with 12 bases spanning the gap. This CDR3 contains 14 residues. The CDR3, as DNA: TGTGCCAGCAGCCCTCGGGACAATTCCTACGAGCAGTACTTC. Its translation: CASSPRDNSYEQYF.

This clone turned up a few times. The rearrangement uses TRBV7-2 and TRBJ2-3; D is tentatively TRBD1 or TRBD2 (5 bases each). The ends were cut back, 5 bases at V and 0 bases at J, with 12 bases in the middle. The germline CDR1 and CDR2 sequences are SGHTA and FQGNSA. CDR3 length: 15 amino acids. CDR3: CASSQWGGSTDTQYF. Here the CDR3 DNA reads TGTGCCAGCAGCCAATGGGGCGGGAGCACAGATACGCAGTATTTT.

V gene TRBV27 combines with J gene TRBJ1-5; maybe TRBD1 (5 bases). Germline V gene sequence: CDR1 MNHEY, CDR2 SMNVEV (reference sequence). The CDR3 has 13 residues. V gave up 10 bases and J gave up 9 bases, with 19 bases separating them. CDR3 sequence reads: CATGSRVAGPQHF. In nucleotides, the CDR3 is TGTGCCACCGGATCCAGGGTAGCGGGGCCCCAGCATTTT.

This chain links TRBV27 with TRBJ1-1; no reliable D call. CDR3 length: 13 residues. Trimming cost V 7 bases and J 2 bases, with 11 bases left between them. The germline CDR1 and CDR2 sequences are MNHEY and SMNVEV (reference sequence). The CDR3 sequence is CASTLSGNTEAFF. In DNA, the CDR3 is TGTGCCAGCACCCTTAGCGGTAACACTGAAGCTTTCTTT.

This chain uses TRBV5-6 with TRBJ2-7; D uncertain. Germline-derived CDR1 and CDR2 are SGHDT and YYEEEE. V gave up 0 bases and J gave up 0 bases, with 4 bases separating them. The length of the CDR3 is 13 residues. Here the CDR3 reads CASSLVDSYEQYF. The CDR3 coding sequence is TGTGCCAGCAGCTTGGTAGACTCCTACGAGCAGTACTTC. Full variable domain (missing parts from reference TRBV5-6 and TRBJ2-7): DAGVTQSPTHLIKTRGQQVTLRCSPKSGHDTVSWYQQALGQGPQFIFQYYEEEERQRGNFPDRFSGHQFPNYSSELNVNALLLGDSALYLCASSLVDSYEQYFGPGTRLTVT.

The V and J genes are TRBV6-1 and TRBJ2-7; unclear D gene. The CDR3 spans 13 residues. Germline lookup yields CDR1 MNHNS and CDR2 SASEGT. V shed 2 bases and J shed 5 bases, with 10 bases lying between them. This chain's CDR3 is CASSEMSHDEQYF. CDR3 bases: TGTGCCAGCAGTGAAATGTCCCACGACGAGCAGTACTTC.